A selection of T cell receptor beta chains follows, all from one sample in a study of CD8+ T cells in alopecia areata. TCRdb's copy holds only in-frame clones and misses some; the assay was immunoSEQ multiplex PCR. Among about 200,000 clones listed, less than 70% were seen once. The sample was CD4+ T cells sorted from blood, taken around week 47, from a patient treated with tofacitinib. The receptor source for this set is a human donor with alopecia areata. Each CDR3 is given with its conserved first and last residue. Fields, in order: D gene, J gene, V gene, clone size, CDR3 protein, CDR3 DNA. The D gene is left open where the match is weak. Clone size appears in some rows only: once, few, many, or a class for an expanded clone.

D gene: -
J gene: TRBJ1-1
V gene: TRBV29-1
clone size: -
CDR3 protein: CSAAEGDTEAFF
CDR3 DNA: TGCAGCGCAGCAGAGGGGGACACTGAAGCTTTCTTT

D gene: -
J gene: TRBJ2-7
V gene: TRBV14
clone size: once
CDR3 protein: CASSPVGRYEQYF
CDR3 DNA: TGTGCCAGCAGCCCCGTAGGACGGTACGAGCAGTACTTC

D gene: -
J gene: TRBJ2-2
V gene: TRBV29-1
clone size: -
CDR3 protein: CSVGGGAAYTGELFF
CDR3 DNA: TGCAGCGTTGGGGGTGGGGCAGCTTACACCGGGGAGCTGTTTTTT

D gene: TRBD2
J gene: TRBJ2-1
V gene: TRBV6-6
clone size: -
CDR3 protein: CASSYVAGVNEQFF
CDR3 DNA: TGTGCCAGCAGTTACGTGGCGGGGGTCAATGAGCAGTTCTTC

D gene: TRBD1
J gene: TRBJ1-1
V gene: TRBV2
clone size: -
CDR3 protein: CASSARQGNTEAFF
CDR3 DNA: TGTGCCAGCAGTGCTCGACAGGGGAACACTGAAGCTTTCTTT

D gene: TRBD1
J gene: TRBJ1-6
V gene: TRBV28
clone size: -
CDR3 protein: CASSSGQGNNSPLHF
CDR3 DNA: TGTGCCAGCAGTTCGGGACAGGGAAATAATTCACCCCTCCACTTT

D gene: TRBD2
J gene: TRBJ2-3
V gene: TRBV29-1
clone size: -
CDR3 protein: CSVVRLAGTSTDTQYF
CDR3 DNA: TGCAGCGTTGTAAGGCTAGCGGGGACGAGCACAGATACGCAGTATTTT

D gene: -
J gene: TRBJ2-7
V gene: TRBV6-1
clone size: -
CDR3 protein: CASSGTQTSYEQYF
CDR3 DNA: TGTGCCAGCAGTGGCACCCAGACCTCCTACGAGCAGTACTTC

D gene: TRBD1
J gene: TRBJ1-4
V gene: TRBV19
clone size: few
CDR3 protein: CASIPSGQGNEKLFF
CDR3 DNA: TGTGCCAGTATCCCCAGTGGACAGGGTAATGAAAAACTGTTTTTT

D gene: -
J gene: TRBJ2-5
V gene: TRBV27
clone size: -
CDR3 protein: CASSAFLGTQYF
CDR3 DNA: TGTGCCAGCAGTGCATTCCTAGGGACCCAGTACTTC

D gene: -
J gene: TRBJ2-5
V gene: TRBV9
clone size: few
CDR3 protein: CASSATPGGETQYF
CDR3 DNA: TGTGCCAGCAGCGCGACCCCCGGCGGGGAGACCCAGTACTTC

D gene: -
J gene: TRBJ2-3
V gene: TRBV29-1
clone size: -
CDR3 protein: CSVKEDTQYF
CDR3 DNA: TGCAGCGTTAAGGAAGATACGCAGTATTTT

D gene: TRBD1
J gene: TRBJ1-1
V gene: TRBV27
clone size: -
CDR3 protein: CASSLMGTGTEAFF
CDR3 DNA: TGTGCCAGCAGCCTAATGGGGACAGGCACTGAAGCTTTCTTT

D gene: TRBD1
J gene: TRBJ1-2
V gene: TRBV29-1
clone size: once
CDR3 protein: CSVRTGHYGYTF
CDR3 DNA: TGCAGCGTCCGGACAGGGCACTATGGCTACACCTTC

D gene: TRBD1
J gene: TRBJ2-7
V gene: TRBV11-2
clone size: -
CDR3 protein: CASSSNRGNFEQYF
CDR3 DNA: TGTGCCAGCAGCTCAAACAGGGGGAATTTCGAGCAGTACTTC

D gene: -
J gene: TRBJ1-4
V gene: TRBV28
clone size: few
CDR3 protein: CASSLGLYEKLFF
CDR3 DNA: TGTGCCAGCAGTTTGGGATTATACGAAAAACTGTTTTTT

D gene: TRBD1
J gene: TRBJ2-3
V gene: TRBV11-3
clone size: many
CDR3 protein: CASSSPIDRGSTDTQYF
CDR3 DNA: TGTGCCAGCAGCTCTCCCATCGACAGGGGGAGCACAGATACGCAGTATTTT

D gene: -
J gene: TRBJ1-5
V gene: TRBV7-2
clone size: -
CDR3 protein: CASSLGMVGNQPQHF
CDR3 DNA: TGTGCCAGCAGCTTAGGAATGGTTGGCAATCAGCCCCAGCATTTT

D gene: -
J gene: TRBJ1-4
V gene: TRBV7-9
clone size: few
CDR3 protein: CASSPGKEKLFF
CDR3 DNA: TGTGCCAGCAGCCCCGGAAAGGAAAAACTGTTTTTT

D gene: -
J gene: TRBJ1-1
V gene: TRBV29-1
clone size: few
CDR3 protein: CSVEGTLNTEAFF
CDR3 DNA: TGCAGCGTTGAAGGGACATTGAACACTGAAGCTTTCTTT